A single sample gave rise to the 5 T cell receptor beta chains below, sequenced in a study of early stage breast cancer tumors. Clones were sequenced by immunoSEQ multiplex PCR, and TCRdb holds only the in-frame ones, with some missing. The sample holds 9,000 to 13,000 clones; over 70% are singletons and the top ten take over 11%. The sample consisted of breast tumor tissue. The origin of the receptors is a person between 65 and 80 years old with breast cancer.

V is TRBV12-5 and J is TRBJ1-1; TRBD1 matches at 9 bases. The CDR3 is 15 residues long. Germline loops: CDR1 LGHNT, CDR2 FRNRAP. Trimming cost V 6 bases and J 1 base; bases outside gene matches: 6. CDR3 bases: TGTGCTAGTGGACTGGGACAGGGTCCGAACACTGAAGCTTTCTTT. Its protein is CASGLGQGPNTEAFF. The variable domain in full, completed from reference TRBV12-5 and TRBJ1-1, reads DARVTQTPRHKVTEMGQEVTMRCQPILGHNTVFWYRQTMMQGLELLAYFRNRAPLDDSGMPKDRFSAEMPDATLATLKIQPSEPRDSAVYFCASGLGQGPNTEAFFGQGTRLTVV.

The chain links TRBV6-1 to TRBJ2-1; TRBD2 aligns across 8 bases. The germline gives CDR1 MNHNS, CDR2 SASEGT. This CDR3 is built from 17 residues. With 4 bases clipped from V and 6 bases from J, the junction kept 14 bases outside the gene matches. For the CDR3, the DNA is TGTGCCAGCAGTGTCCATCCCGTACGGGGGGGCGGCAATGAGCAGTTCTTC. The encoded protein is CASSVHPVRGGGNEQFF.

This chain links TRBV18 with TRBJ2-7; a possible D gene is TRBD2 (6 bases). The CDR3 consists of 15 residues. Germline-derived CDR1 and CDR2 are KGHSH and LQKENI. Trimming stripped 3 bases from V and 5 bases from J, with 17 bases between. CDR3: CASSPSTGLNNEQYF. The CDR3 region has the DNA TGTGCCAGCTCACCGAGTACGGGACTCAATAACGAGCAGTACTTC.

The chain recombines TRBV7-9 with TRBJ2-1; D call uncertain. The CDR3 has 15 amino acids. V was clipped by 5 bases and J by 7 bases, with 18 bases between them. Germline CDR1 and CDR2: SEHNR and FQNEAQ (reference sequence). The CDR3 region is CASSLLRASHNEQFF. The CDR3 DNA reads as TGTGCCAGCAGCCTCCTCCGAGCGAGCCATAATGAGCAGTTCTTC.

The chain links TRBV5-8 to TRBJ2-7, with 8 bases identical to TRBD1. Germline CDR1 is SGHTS and CDR2 is YDEGEE. V lost 4 bases to trimming and J lost 7 bases; unmatched junction nucleotides: 13. The length of the CDR3 is 15 residues. This CDR3 is CASSGQGRSAREQYF. The CDR3 nucleotides read TGTGCCAGCAGCGGACAGGGTAGAAGTGCGCGGGAGCAGTACTTC. Complete variable domain (other parts from reference TRBV5-8 and TRBJ2-7): EAGVTQSPTHLIKTRGQQATLRCSPISGHTSVYWYQQALGLGLQFLLWYDEGEERNRGNFPPRFSGRQFPNYSSELNVNALELEDSALYLCASSGQGRSAREQYFGPGTRLTVT.